This T cell receptor beta chain was identified during a study of OX40 agonist ivuxolimab in advanced cancers. The wider study: The patients got ivuxolimab, which is an agonistic anti-OX40 (CD134) antibody. Study-level points and caveats: On average, a greater number of expanded clones characterised CD8+ T cells relative to CD4+.

Assay used: immunoSEQ multiplex PCR; TCRdb lists only in-frame clones, some missing. Of tens of thousands of clones in the sample, 70% to 90% are singletons; the top ten hold less than 20%. In its sample, this clone was seen many times. The antigen is unknown. Samples of blood were obtained at baseline, on cycle 4 day 1, and on cycle 7 day 1. This material consisted of CD4+ or CD8+ T cells sorted from blood, taken in a trial of the OX40 agonist ivuxolimab. This TCR was recovered from an adult with an advanced solid tumor such as melanoma, head and neck, liver or kidney cancer.

The CDR3 sequence is CASSDTSYYEQYV. CDR3 nucleotide sequence: TGTGCCAGCAGCGACACTAGCTACTACGAGCAGTACGTC. This rearrangement joins TRBV6-6 to TRBJ2-7, with a tentative D call TRBD2 (6 bases). Trimming cost V 6 bases and J 3 bases, with 12 bases left between them. Germline V gene sequence: CDR1 MNHNY, CDR2 SVGAGI (reference sequence). This CDR3 has 13 amino acids.